Listed below are T cell receptor beta chains from one sample, sequenced in a study of CD8+CD57+ T cells in acquired aplastic anemia. TCRdb itself ran the reads through MiXCR, one entry per CDR3 protein. Among under 200,000 distinct CDR3 sequences listed, about 48% were seen once. Source material: sorted CD4+, CD8+, or CD8+CD57+ T cells (not recorded which) from PBMCs. These receptors were taken from a human donor with aplastic anemia. Both conserved end residues are part of each CDR3. The D gene is left open where the match is weak. The size of a clone is reported for some rows only, either as once, few or many, or as a class for expanded clones.

TRBV6-1,many,TRBJ2-7,13,NA,TGTGCCAGCAGTGAAGGACACGGTTACGAGCAGTACTTC,CASSEGHGYEQYF
TRBV9,many,TRBJ1-1,15,TRBD1,TGTGCCAGCAGCGTGGGGACAGTCCCCGAGACTGAAGCTTTCTTT,CASSVGTVPETEAFF
TRBV4-3,NA,TRBJ1-2,15,NA,TGCGCCAGCAGCCAAGAGACGGGAAATAACTATGGCTACACCTTC,CASSQETGNNYGYTF
TRBV19,few,TRBJ2-1,16,NA,TGTGCCAGTAGTTTTTTCCGGGACTCAATATACAATGAGCAGTTCTTC,CASSFFRDSIYNEQFF
TRBV14,NA,TRBJ2-1,17,TRBD2,TGTGCCAGCAGCGCCGGGACTAGCGGGAACAGGGGGGCTGAGCAGTTCTTC,CASSAGTSGNRGAEQFF
TRBV4-3,many,TRBJ2-7,15,NA,TGCGCCAGCAGCCAAGACGCGAACAGCCTGTACGAGCAGTACTTC,CASSQDANSLYEQYF
TRBV7-9,NA,TRBJ2-7,13,TRBD1,TGTGCCAGCAGTTCTCCCGGGACAGACGAGCAGTACTTC,CASSSPGTDEQYF
TRBV29-1,NA,TRBJ2-1,15,TRBD1,TGCAGCCACGGGCGGACAGGTGGGTTTGTAAATGAGCAGTTCTTC,CSHGRTGGFVNEQFF
TRBV20-1,NA,TRBJ2-7,15,TRBD2,TGCAGTGCTAGGGAATTAGCGGGAGGACACTACGAGCAGTACTTC,CSARELAGGHYEQYF
TRBV7-9,NA,TRBJ1-1,14,TRBD1,TGTGCCAGCAGCACCCCCGGGACAGGCACTGAAGCTTTCTTT,CASSTPGTGTEAFF
TRBV20-1,NA,TRBJ2-3,15,NA,TGCAGTGCTCCCCGAAGGCAGGGGAGCGCAGATACGCAGTATTTT,CSAPRRQGSADTQYF
TRBV2,many,TRBJ2-7,15,TRBD2,TGTGCCAGCAGTGTTAGCGGGAGGCCCCTCTACGAGCAGTACTTC,CASSVSGRPLYEQYF
TRBV20-1,many,TRBJ1-2,14,NA,TGCAGTGCTAGATTTGGGACCCGGGCCTATGGCTACACCTTC,CSARFGTRAYGYTF
TRBV6-1,many,TRBJ1-2,14,TRBD1,TGTGCCAGCAAGGCCAGGGGGCAGGTGGTTGGCTACACCTTC,CASKARGQVVGYTF
TRBV7-6,many,TRBJ1-5,14,TRBD1,TGTGCCAGCAGCCTCGGACAGGGGCCTCAGCCCCAGCATTTT,CASSLGQGPQPQHF
TRBV7-3,NA,TRBJ1-1,14,NA,TGTGCCAGCAGCTTCCAGGGCCTGGACGGTGAAGCTTTCTTT,CASSFQGLDGEAFF
TRBV2,many,TRBJ1-4,16,NA,TGTGCCAGCAGTTGGGTCCGGGACACTCAGGACGAAAAACTGTTTTTT,CASSWVRDTQDEKLFF
TRBV9,many,TRBJ1-1,13,NA,TGTGCCAGCAGCGTGGGAGGGTTCACTGAAGCTTTCTTT,CASSVGGFTEAFF
TRBV10-3,NA,TRBJ2-1,14,TRBD2,TGTGCCATGCGGGAGAGGGAATCCTACAATGAGCAGTTCTTC,CAMRERESYNEQFF
TRBV15,many,TRBJ2-3,13,NA,TGTGCCACCAGCAGAGTATCAGCAGATACGCAGTATTTT,CATSRVSADTQYF
TRBV7-6,NA,TRBJ2-7,12,NA,TGTGCCAGCAGCCCCGGGCCTGGCGAGCAGTACTTC,CASSPGPGEQYF
TRBV10-3,NA,TRBJ2-7,9,NA,TGTGCCATCAGCCACGAGCAGTACTTC,CAISHEQYF
TRBV29-1,once,TRBJ2-5,15,TRBD1,TGCAGCGTTGAGAATCCGGACAGGACCCAAGAGACCCAGTACTTC,CSVENPDRTQETQYF
TRBV7-9,many,TRBJ1-1,13,NA,TGTGCCAGCAGCTTAATGGGGACATTTGAAGCTTTCTTT,CASSLMGTFEAFF
TRBV27,NA,TRBJ2-7,15,NA,TGTGCCAGCAGTTTTCAAGGTGCCCGAACCTACGAGCAGTACTTC,CASSFQGARTYEQYF